The rows below give T cell receptor beta chains drawn from one sample of a study of T cell responses to AZD1222 COVID-19 vaccine. Some clones are missing from TCRdb's copy, which holds only in-frame ones; the method was immunoSEQ multiplex PCR. The sample has roughly 200,000 clones, approximately 94% seen once. Sequencing used peripheral blood, obtained on day 0 of MenACWY control vaccination. The receptor set was obtained from an adult in good health. CDR3s include the opening cysteine and the closing phenylalanine or tryptophan. Fields, in order: CDR3 length, clone size, J gene, D gene, V gene, CDR3 protein, CDR3 DNA. D genes are given only for firm matches. Some rows have no size entry. The others give once, few or many, or a class for an expanded clone.

>10|NA|TRBJ2-7|NA|TRBV20-1
CSASLEEQVF
TGCAGTGCTAGCCTGGAGGAGCAAGTCTTC
>15|NA|TRBJ1-2|NA|TRBV30
CAWSVGDGANYGYTF
TGTGCCTGGAGTGTAGGGGACGGAGCTAACTATGGCTACACCTTC
>17|NA|TRBJ2-2|NA|TRBV7-8
CASSKRGAGTNTGELFF
TGTGCCAGCAGCAAACGGGGAGCCGGGACGAACACCGGGGAGCTGTTTTTT
>15|NA|TRBJ1-1|TRBD1|TRBV29-1
CSANLGQGARTEAFF
TGCAGCGCAAACTTGGGACAGGGGGCGAGGACTGAAGCTTTCTTT
>14|NA|TRBJ2-6|NA|TRBV6-4
CASSAVSGANVLTF
TGTGCCAGCAGTGCGGTCTCTGGGGCCAACGTCCTGACTTTC
>14|once|TRBJ1-2|NA|TRBV6-5
CASSYRGVGYGYTF
TGTGCCAGCAGTTACCGAGGAGTCGGCTATGGCTACACCTTC
>15|NA|TRBJ1-5|NA|TRBV7-2
CASSLAGGAGQPQHF
TGTGCCAGCAGCTTAGCTGGGGGCGCCGGTCAGCCCCAGCATTTT
>13|NA|TRBJ1-1|NA|TRBV11-3
CASSPTANTEAFF
TGTGCCAGCAGCCCGACAGCGAACACTGAAGCTTTCTTT
>14|NA|TRBJ2-1|NA|TRBV9
CASSIETRSEVQFF
TGTGCCAGCAGCATCGAGACACGGAGTGAAGTGCAGTTCTTC
>14|NA|TRBJ1-5|TRBD1|TRBV30
CAWTTGGLNQPQHF
TGTGCCTGGACGACAGGGGGCTTAAATCAGCCCCAGCATTTT
>14|NA|TRBJ1-2|NA|TRBV3-1/TRBV3-2
CASSQDILREGYTF
TGTGCCAGCAGCCAAGATATCCTTCGGGAGGGCTACACCTTC
>16|NA|TRBJ1-2|TRBD1|TRBV5-4
CASSFAPGQGNYGYTF
TGTGCCAGCAGCTTTGCCCCGGGACAGGGGAACTATGGCTACACCTTC
>15|NA|TRBJ2-5|TRBD1|TRBV7-6
CASSLGTGIGETQYF
TGTGCCAGCAGCTTAGGGACAGGGATTGGGGAGACCCAGTACTTC